This note documents a single T cell receptor beta chain sequence. Its antigen is as yet unknown. This CDR3 comprises 13 residues. CDR1 is LNHDA, CDR2 SQIVND, per germline (reference sequence). Trimming at V came to 6 bases and at J to 11 bases, leaving 10 bases not matched to a gene. This sample was taken from a study of cytomegalovirus exposure and HLA in healthy donors. Study-wide context: A prior study identified 110 million or so unique TCR beta sequences from 150 million to 200 million T cells.

General study findings and limits: Researchers left out some V segments, among them TRBV6-2 and TRBV6-3, as indistinguishable. One cluster of highly shared sequence variants probably arose as a sequencing artifact.

The PCR contained 60 Vbeta and 13 Jbeta primers. Here immunoSEQ multiplex PCR was the method, and the copy in TCRdb shows in-frame clones only, minus some. The sample comprises fewer than 150,000 clones, around 70% of which are singletons, and approximately 1.6% rests with the top ten. The V call is TRBV19, the J call TRBJ1-1; 9 bases are shared with TRBD1. This sequence originates from a woman aged 25-40 years in good health and CMV-seronegative. Sequences were obtained from PBMCs. Here the CDR3 DNA reads TGTGCCAGTAGGGAACAGGGGGCAGGCTCGGCTTTCTTT. Translated, it gives CASREQGAGSAFF. Full variable domain (remainder filled in from reference TRBV19 and TRBJ1-1): DGGITQSPKYLFRKEGQNVTLSCEQNLNHDAMYWYRQDPGQGLRLIYYSQIVNDFQKGDIAEGYSVSREKKESFPLTVTSAQKNPTAFYLCASREQGAGSAFFGQGTRLTVV.